This is a list of T cell receptor beta chains from one sample in a study of control samples from healthy donors and cancer patients. Clones were read by immunoSEQ multiplex PCR, and TCRdb kept only the in-frame ones, dropping some. Of about 160,000 clones detected, about 94% appear once; the ten largest clones hold around 8%. Sequenced: blood. Receptors originate from a woman in her thirties or forties in good health. CDR3s include the opening cysteine and the closing phenylalanine or tryptophan. The D gene is left open where the match is weak. Size is omitted from some rows. Given values are once, few, many or a class for expanded clones.

size | D | J | V | CDR3 | DNA
NA | TRBD1 | TRBJ1-5 | TRBV6-2/TRBV6-3 | CASSYPPGQGANQPQHF | TGTGCCAGCAGTTACCCCCCAGGACAGGGGGCGAATCAGCCCCAGCATTTT
NA | NA | TRBJ2-3 | TRBV7-2 | CASSLDRSTDTQYF | TGTGCCAGCAGCTTGGACAGAAGCACAGATACGCAGTATTTT
NA | NA | TRBJ2-1 | TRBV3-1/TRBV3-2 | CASSRSITERSEQFF | TGTGCCAGCAGCCGAAGCATTACAGAGCGAAGCGAGCAGTTCTTC
NA | NA | TRBJ2-1 | TRBV5-1 | CASSLVDSSYNEQFF | TGCGCCAGCAGCTTGGTTGACAGCTCCTACAATGAGCAGTTCTTC
NA | NA | TRBJ2-5 | TRBV18 | CASSPPGSQETQYF | TGTGCCAGCTCACCCCCGGGGTCTCAAGAGACCCAGTACTTC
NA | NA | TRBJ1-1 | TRBV19 | CASMTANTEAFF | TGTGCCAGTATGACGGCGAACACTGAAGCTTTCTTT
NA | NA | TRBJ2-7 | TRBV10-3 | CAISESGQNYEQYF | TGTGCCATCAGTGAGTCCGGACAGAACTACGAGCAGTACTTC
NA | TRBD1 | TRBJ1-1 | TRBV20-1 | CSARQGLRAFF | TGCAGTGCAAGACAGGGTTTACGGGCTTTCTTT
NA | NA | TRBJ1-2 | TRBV3-1/TRBV3-2 | CASSHHAGGQNYGYTF | TGTGCCAGCAGCCACCACGCGGGCGGCCAAAACTATGGCTACACCTTC
NA | NA | TRBJ1-5 | TRBV6-2/TRBV6-3 | CASSYPSQPQHF | TGTGCCAGCAGTTATCCATCCCAGCCCCAGCATTTT
NA | TRBD2 | TRBJ2-3 | TRBV6-5 | CASRVAGGGDTQYF | TGTGCCAGCAGAGTAGCGGGGGGAGGAGATACGCAGTATTTT
NA | NA | TRBJ1-1 | TRBV19 | CASSMKGREAFF | TGTGCCAGTAGTATGAAGGGCAGAGAAGCTTTCTTT
NA | NA | TRBJ1-2 | TRBV27 | CASSLSGYGYTF | TGTGCCAGCAGTTTATCGGGATATGGCTACACCTTC
once | NA | TRBJ2-6 | TRBV4-3 | CASSRNTGANVLTF | TGCGCCAGCAGCCGGAACACTGGGGCCAACGTCCTGACTTTC
NA | TRBD1 | TRBJ1-5 | TRBV4-2 | CASSQVTTGDQPQHF | TGTGCCAGCAGCCAAGTGACGACAGGGGATCAGCCCCAGCATTTT
NA | NA | TRBJ1-1 | TRBV9 | CASSVTANTEAFF | TGTGCCAGCAGCGTCACAGCGAACACTGAAGCTTTCTTT
once | NA | TRBJ1-2 | TRBV20-1 | CSASPGEGFYGYTF | TGCAGTGCTAGTCCAGGGGAGGGGTTCTATGGCTACACCTTC
once | NA | TRBJ1-1 | TRBV18 | CASSPGQEGRAFF | TGTGCCAGCTCACCGGGTCAGGAGGGACGAGCTTTCTTT
NA | NA | TRBJ2-5 | TRBV19 | CASSIDEEETQYF | TGTGCCAGTAGTATAGATGAGGAAGAGACCCAGTACTTC
NA | NA | TRBJ1-2 | TRBV29-1 | CSVVSRSYGYTF | TGCAGCGTTGTGTCACGGAGCTATGGCTACACCTTC
NA | NA | TRBJ2-1 | TRBV19 | CASSMGGGNRFF | TGTGCCAGTAGTATGGGTGGCGGTAACAGGTTCTTC
NA | NA | TRBJ1-2 | TRBV3-1/TRBV3-2 | CASSQDSHYGYTF | TGTGCCAGCAGCCAGGACAGCCATTATGGCTACACCTTC
NA | NA | TRBJ1-3 | TRBV12-5 | CASGSSGTIGNTIYF | TGTGCTAGTGGTTCCTCCGGGACGATTGGAAACACCATATATTTT
NA | NA | TRBJ1-3 | TRBV18 | CASSPPGSYSGNTIYF | TGTGCCAGCTCACCACCGGGCAGCTACTCTGGAAACACCATATATTTT
once | TRBD1 | TRBJ1-2 | TRBV24-1 | CATSDTGQGHGYTF | TGTGCCACCAGTGACACGGGACAGGGCCATGGCTACACCTTC
NA | NA | TRBJ1-2 | TRBV3-1/TRBV3-2 | CASSRTGTPNYGYTF | TGTGCCAGCAGCCGCACCGGGACGCCAAACTATGGCTACACCTTC
once | TRBD1 | TRBJ1-2 | TRBV27 | CASTPTGVGGYTF | TGTGCCAGCACCCCGACAGGGGTTGGCGGCTACACCTTC
NA | TRBD1 | TRBJ2-7 | TRBV19 | CASSSTTGRFYEQYF | TGTGCCAGTAGTTCAACGACAGGGCGCTTCTACGAGCAGTACTTC
NA | NA | TRBJ1-2 | TRBV9 | CASSPQGNYGYTF | TGTGCCAGCAGCCCGCAGGGGAACTATGGCTACACCTTC
once | NA | TRBJ1-2 | TRBV7-9 | CASSLAGERNYGYTF | TGTGCCAGCAGCTTAGCGGGGGAAAGGAACTATGGCTACACCTTC
NA | NA | TRBJ1-1 | TRBV5-1 | CASSPLDRTNEAFF | TGCGCCAGCAGCCCCTTAGACAGGACCAATGAAGCTTTCTTT
NA | NA | TRBJ2-1 | TRBV5-1 | CASSLRGGRSYNEQFF | TGCGCCAGCAGCTTGAGGGGAGGACGGTCCTACAATGAGCAGTTCTTC